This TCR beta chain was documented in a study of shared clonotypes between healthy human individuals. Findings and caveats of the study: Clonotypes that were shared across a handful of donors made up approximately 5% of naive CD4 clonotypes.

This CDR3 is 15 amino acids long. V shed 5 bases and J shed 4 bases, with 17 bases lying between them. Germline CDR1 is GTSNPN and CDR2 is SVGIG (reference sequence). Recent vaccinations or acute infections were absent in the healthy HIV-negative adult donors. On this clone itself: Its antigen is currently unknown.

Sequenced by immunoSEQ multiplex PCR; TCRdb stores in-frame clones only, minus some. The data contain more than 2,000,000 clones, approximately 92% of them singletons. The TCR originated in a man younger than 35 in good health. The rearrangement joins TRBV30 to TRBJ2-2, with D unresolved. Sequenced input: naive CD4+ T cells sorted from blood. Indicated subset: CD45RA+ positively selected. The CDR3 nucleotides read TGTGCCTGGGGTACGATGGGTAAGGGCACCGGGGAGCTGTTTTTT. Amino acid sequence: CAWGTMGKGTGELFF.